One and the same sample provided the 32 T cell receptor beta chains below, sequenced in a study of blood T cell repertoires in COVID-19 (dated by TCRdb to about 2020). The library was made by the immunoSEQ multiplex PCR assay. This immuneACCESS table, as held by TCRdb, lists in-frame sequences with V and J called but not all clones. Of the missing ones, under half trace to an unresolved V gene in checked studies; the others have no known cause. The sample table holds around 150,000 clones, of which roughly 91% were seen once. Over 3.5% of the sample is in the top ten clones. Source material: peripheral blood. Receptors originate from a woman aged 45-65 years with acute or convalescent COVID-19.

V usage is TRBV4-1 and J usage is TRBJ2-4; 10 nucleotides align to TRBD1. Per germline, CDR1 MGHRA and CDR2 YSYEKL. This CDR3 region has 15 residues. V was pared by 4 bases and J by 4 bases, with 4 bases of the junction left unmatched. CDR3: CASSRGTGAKNIQYF. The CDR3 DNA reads TGCGCCAGCAGCCGAGGGACAGGGGCAAAAAACATTCAGTACTTC.

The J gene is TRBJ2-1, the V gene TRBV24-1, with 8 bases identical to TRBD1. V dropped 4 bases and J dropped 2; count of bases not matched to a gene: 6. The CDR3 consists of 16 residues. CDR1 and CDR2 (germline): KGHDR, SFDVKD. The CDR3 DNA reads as TGTGCCACCAGTGACCCCGGACAGGGTCCCTACAATGAGCAGTTCTTC. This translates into CATSDPGQGPYNEQFF.

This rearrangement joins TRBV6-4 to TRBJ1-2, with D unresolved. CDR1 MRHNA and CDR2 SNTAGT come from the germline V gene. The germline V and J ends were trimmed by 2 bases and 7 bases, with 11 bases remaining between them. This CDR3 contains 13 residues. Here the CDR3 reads CASSDTNGIGYTF. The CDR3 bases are TGTGCCAGCAGTGACACGAACGGGATTGGCTACACCTTC.

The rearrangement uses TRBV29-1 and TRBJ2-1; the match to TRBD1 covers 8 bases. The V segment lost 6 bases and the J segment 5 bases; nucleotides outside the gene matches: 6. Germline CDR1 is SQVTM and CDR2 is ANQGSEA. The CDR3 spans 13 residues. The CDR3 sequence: CSVGQVNHNEQFF. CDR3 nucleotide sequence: TGCAGCGTGGGACAGGTGAATCACAATGAGCAGTTCTTC.

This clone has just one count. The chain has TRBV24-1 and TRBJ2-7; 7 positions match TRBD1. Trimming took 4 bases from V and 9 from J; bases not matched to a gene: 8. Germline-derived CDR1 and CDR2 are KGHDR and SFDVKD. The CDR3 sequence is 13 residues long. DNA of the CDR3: TGTGCCACCAGTGAATTAAACAGGGGCCCGCAGTACTTC. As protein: CATSELNRGPQYF.

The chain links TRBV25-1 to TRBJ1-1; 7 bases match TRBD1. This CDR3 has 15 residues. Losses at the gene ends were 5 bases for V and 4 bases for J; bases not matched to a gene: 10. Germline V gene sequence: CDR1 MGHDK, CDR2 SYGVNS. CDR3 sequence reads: CASSLGQLWSTEAFF. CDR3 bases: TGTGCCAGCAGTTTGGGACAGTTGTGGAGCACTGAAGCTTTCTTT.

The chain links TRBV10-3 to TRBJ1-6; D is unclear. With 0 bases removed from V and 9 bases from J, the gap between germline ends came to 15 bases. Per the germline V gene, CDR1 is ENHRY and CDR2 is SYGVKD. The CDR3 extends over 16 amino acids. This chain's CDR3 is CAISESRAGGGSPLHF. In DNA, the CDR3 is TGTGCCATCAGTGAGTCCCGAGCGGGCGGCGGTTCACCCCTCCACTTT.

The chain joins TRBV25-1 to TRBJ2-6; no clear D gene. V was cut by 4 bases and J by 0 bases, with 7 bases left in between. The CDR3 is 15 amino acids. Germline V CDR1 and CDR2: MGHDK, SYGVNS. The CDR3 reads CASSAHSSGANVLTF. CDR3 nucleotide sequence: TGTGCCAGCAGTGCGCACAGCTCTGGGGCCAACGTCCTGACTTTC.

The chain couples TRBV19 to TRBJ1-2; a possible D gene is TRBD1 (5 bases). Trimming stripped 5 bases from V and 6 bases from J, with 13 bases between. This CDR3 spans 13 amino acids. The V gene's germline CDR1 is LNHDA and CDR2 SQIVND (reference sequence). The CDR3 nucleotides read TGTGCCAGTAGTTTTGGACAAGAAAATGGCTACACCTTC. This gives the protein CASSFGQENGYTF.

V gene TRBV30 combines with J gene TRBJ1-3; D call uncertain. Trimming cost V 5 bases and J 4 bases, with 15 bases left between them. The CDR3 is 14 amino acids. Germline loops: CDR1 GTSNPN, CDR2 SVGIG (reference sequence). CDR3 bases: TGTGCCTGGGCCACAGACCCCGAGGGAAACACCATATATTTT. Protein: CAWATDPEGNTIYF.

The CDR3 loop is CASSEEGARAYNEQFF. CDR3 bases: TGTGCCAGCAGTGAGGAGGGGGCTAGGGCCTACAATGAGCAGTTCTTC. V usage is TRBV2 and J usage is TRBJ2-1, with a weak D call TRBD1 (7 bases). The CDR3 has 16 residues. Germline V lookup: CDR1 SNHLY, CDR2 FYNNEI. Trimming left V 3 bases short and J 2 bases short, with 14 bases between.

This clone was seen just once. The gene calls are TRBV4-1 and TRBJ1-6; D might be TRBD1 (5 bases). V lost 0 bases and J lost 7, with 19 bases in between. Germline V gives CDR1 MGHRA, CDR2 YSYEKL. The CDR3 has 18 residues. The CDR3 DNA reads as TGCGCCAGCAGCCAAGATAGCGCCTCGGGACTCTGGAATTCACCCCTCCACTTT. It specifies CASSQDSASGLWNSPLHF.

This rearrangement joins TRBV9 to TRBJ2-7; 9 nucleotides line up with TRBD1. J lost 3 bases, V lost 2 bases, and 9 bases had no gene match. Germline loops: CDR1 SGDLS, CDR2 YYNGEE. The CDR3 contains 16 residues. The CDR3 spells CASSVDGTGTFYEQYF. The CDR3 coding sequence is TGTGCCAGCAGCGTCGACGGGACAGGGACTTTCTACGAGCAGTACTTC.

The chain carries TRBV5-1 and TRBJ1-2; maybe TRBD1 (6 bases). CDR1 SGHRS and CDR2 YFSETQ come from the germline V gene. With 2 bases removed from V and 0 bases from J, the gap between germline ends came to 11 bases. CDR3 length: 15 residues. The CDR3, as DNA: TGCGCCAGCAGCTTACGACAGGCAGCTAACTATGGCTACACCTTC. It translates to CASSLRQAANYGYTF.

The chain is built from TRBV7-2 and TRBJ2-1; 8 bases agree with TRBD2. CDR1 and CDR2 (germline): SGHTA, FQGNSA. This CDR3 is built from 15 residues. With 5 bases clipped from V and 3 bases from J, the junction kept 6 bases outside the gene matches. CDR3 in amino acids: CASSRTSMGYNEQFF. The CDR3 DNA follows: TGTGCCAGCAGCCGGACTAGCATGGGCTACAATGAGCAGTTCTTC.

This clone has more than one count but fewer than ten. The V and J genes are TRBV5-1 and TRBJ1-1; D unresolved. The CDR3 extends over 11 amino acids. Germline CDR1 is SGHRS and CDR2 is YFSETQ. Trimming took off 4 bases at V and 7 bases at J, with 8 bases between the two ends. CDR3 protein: CASSNEGEAFF. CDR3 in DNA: TGCGCCAGCAGCAACGAGGGTGAAGCTTTCTTT.

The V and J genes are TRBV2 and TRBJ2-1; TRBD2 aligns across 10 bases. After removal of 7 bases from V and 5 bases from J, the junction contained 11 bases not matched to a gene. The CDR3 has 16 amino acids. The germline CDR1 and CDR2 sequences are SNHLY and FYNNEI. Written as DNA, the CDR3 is TGTGCCAGCATGGGGTCTAGCGGGAGTATCGACAATGAGCAGTTCTTC. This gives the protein CASMGSSGSIDNEQFF.

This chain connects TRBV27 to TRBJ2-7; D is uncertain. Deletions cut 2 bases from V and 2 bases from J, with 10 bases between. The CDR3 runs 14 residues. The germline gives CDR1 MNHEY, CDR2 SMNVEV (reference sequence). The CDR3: CASSLVPRAYEQYF. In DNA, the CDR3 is TGTGCCAGCAGTTTAGTGCCCCGAGCCTACGAGCAGTACTTC.

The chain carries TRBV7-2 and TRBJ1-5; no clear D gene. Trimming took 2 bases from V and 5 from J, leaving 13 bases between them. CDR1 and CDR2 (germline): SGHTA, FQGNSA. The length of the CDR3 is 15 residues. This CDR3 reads CASSLNGEAYQPQHF. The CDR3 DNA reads TGTGCCAGCAGCTTAAATGGAGAGGCCTATCAGCCCCAGCATTTT.

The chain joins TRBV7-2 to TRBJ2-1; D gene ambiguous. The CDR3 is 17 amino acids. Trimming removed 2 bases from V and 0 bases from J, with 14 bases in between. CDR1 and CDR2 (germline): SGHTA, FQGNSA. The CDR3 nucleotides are TGTGCCAGCAGCTTACCCCCTACTTGGAGCTCCTACAATGAGCAGTTCTTC. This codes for CASSLPPTWSSYNEQFF.

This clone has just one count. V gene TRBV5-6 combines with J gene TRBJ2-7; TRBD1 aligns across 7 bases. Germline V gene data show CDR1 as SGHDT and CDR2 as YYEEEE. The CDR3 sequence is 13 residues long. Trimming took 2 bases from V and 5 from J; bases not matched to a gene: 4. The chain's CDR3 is CASSFGQVHEQYF. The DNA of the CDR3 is TGTGCCAGCAGCTTCGGACAGGTCCACGAGCAGTACTTC.

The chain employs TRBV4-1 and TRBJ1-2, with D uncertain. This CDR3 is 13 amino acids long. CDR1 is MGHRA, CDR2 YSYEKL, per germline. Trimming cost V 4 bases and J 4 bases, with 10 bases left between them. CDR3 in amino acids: CASSLGASYGYTF. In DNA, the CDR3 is TGCGCCAGCAGCCTGGGCGCCTCCTATGGCTACACCTTC.

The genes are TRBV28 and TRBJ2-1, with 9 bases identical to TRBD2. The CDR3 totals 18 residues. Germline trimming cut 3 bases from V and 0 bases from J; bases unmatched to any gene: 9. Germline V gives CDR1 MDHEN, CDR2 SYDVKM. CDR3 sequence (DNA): TGTGCCAGCAGTTTCGGGGTAGCGGGAGCCTACTCCTACAATGAGCAGTTCTTC. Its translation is CASSFGVAGAYSYNEQFF.

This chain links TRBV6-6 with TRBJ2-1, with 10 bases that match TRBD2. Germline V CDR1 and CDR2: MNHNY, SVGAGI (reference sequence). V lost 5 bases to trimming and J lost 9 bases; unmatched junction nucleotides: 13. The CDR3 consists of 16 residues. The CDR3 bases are TGTGCCAGCAGTCCGCCGGGACTAGCGACGACTGGTGAGCAGTTCTTC. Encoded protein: CASSPPGLATTGEQFF.

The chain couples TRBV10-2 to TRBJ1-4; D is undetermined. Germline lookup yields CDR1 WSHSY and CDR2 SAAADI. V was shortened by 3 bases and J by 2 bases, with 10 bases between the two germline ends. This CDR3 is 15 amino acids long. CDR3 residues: CASSDAGRTNEKLFF. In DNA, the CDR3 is TGCGCCAGCAGTGACGCGGGGAGGACTAATGAAAAACTGTTTTTT.

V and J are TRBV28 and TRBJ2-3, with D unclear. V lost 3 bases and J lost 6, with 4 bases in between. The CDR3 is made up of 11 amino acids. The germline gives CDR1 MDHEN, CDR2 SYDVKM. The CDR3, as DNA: TGTGCCAGCAGTTTTATGGATACGCAGTATTTT. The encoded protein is CASSFMDTQYF.

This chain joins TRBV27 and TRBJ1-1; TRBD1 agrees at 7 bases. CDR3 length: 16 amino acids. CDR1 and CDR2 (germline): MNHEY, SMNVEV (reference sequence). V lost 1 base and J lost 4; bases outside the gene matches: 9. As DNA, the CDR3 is TGTGCCAGCAGTTTATTGGCCGAGACAGGGCCCACTGAAGCTTTCTTT. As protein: CASSLLAETGPTEAFF.

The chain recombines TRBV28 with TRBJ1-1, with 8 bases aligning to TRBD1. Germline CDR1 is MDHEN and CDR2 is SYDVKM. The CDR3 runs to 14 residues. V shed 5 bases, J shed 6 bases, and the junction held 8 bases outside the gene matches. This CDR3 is CASSVRGLNAEAFF. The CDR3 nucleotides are TGTGCCAGCAGTGTCAGGGGGCTGAATGCTGAAGCTTTCTTT.

CDR3 amino acids: CASSLGTNQETQYF. As DNA, the CDR3 is TGCGCCAGCAGCTTGGGGACTAACCAAGAGACCCAGTACTTC. V and J are TRBV5-1 and TRBJ2-5; D is possibly TRBD2 (6 bases). The CDR3 loop spans 14 amino acids. Trimming pared 0 bases from V and 0 bases from J, leaving 6 bases between. The germline gives CDR1 SGHRS, CDR2 YFSETQ.

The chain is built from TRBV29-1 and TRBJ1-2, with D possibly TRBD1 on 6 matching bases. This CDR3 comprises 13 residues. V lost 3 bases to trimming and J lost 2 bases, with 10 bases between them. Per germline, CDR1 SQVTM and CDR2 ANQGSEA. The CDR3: CSVDRGANYGYTF. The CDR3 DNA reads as TGCAGCGTTGACCGGGGGGCGAACTATGGCTACACCTTC.

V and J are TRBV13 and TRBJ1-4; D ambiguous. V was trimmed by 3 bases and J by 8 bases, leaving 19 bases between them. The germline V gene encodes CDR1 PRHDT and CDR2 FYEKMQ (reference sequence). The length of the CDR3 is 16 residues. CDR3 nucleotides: TGTGCCAGCAGCTTGGCGGGGAGCCCGGACGGAGAAAAACTGTTTTTT. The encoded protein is CASSLAGSPDGEKLFF.

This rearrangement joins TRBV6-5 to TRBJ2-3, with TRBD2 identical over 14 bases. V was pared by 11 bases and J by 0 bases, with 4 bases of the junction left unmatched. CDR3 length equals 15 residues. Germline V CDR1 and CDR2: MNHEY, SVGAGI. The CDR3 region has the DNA TGTGCCTGTGGACTAGCGGGAGGTAGCACAGATACGCAGTATTTT. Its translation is CACGLAGGSTDTQYF.